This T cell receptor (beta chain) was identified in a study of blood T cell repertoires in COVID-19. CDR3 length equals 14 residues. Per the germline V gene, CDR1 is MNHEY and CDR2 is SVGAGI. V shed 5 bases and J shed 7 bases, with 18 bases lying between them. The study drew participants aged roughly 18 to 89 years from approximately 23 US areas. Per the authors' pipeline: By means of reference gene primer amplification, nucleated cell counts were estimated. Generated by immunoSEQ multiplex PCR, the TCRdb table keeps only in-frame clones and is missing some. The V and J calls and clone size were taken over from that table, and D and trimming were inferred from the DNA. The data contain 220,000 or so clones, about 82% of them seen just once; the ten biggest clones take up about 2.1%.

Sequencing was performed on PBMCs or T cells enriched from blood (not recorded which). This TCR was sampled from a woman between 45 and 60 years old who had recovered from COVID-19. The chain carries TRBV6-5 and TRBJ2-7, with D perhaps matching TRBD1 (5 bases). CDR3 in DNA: TGTGCCAGCAGTAAGGGGTATTGGGCAGAAGAGCAGTACTTC. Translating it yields CASSKGYWAEEQYF.